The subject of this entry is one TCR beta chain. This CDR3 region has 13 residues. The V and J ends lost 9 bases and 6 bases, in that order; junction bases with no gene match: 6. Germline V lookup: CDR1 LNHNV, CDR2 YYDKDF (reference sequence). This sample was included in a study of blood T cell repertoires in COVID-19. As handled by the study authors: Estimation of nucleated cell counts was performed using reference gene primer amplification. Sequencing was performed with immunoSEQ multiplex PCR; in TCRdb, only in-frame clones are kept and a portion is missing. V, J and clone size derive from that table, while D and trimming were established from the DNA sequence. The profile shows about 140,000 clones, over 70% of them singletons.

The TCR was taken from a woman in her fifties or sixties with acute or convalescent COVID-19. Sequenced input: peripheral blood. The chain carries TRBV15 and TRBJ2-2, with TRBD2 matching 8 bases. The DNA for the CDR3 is TGTGCCACTCGGCGGGGGGTGGCCGGGGAGCTGTTTTTT. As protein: CATRRGVAGELFF.